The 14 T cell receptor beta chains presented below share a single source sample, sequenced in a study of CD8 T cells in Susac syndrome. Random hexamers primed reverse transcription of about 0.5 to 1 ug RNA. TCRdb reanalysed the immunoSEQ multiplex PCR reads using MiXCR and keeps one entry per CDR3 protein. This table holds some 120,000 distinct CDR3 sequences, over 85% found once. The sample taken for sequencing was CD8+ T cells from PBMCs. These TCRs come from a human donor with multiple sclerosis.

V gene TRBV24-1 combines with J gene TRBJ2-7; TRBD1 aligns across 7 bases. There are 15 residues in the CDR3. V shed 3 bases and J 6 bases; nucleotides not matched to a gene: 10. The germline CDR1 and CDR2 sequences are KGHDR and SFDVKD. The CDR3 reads CATSDGSDRVGEQYF. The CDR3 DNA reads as TGTGCCACCAGTGATGGGTCCGACAGGGTGGGCGAGCAGTACTTC.

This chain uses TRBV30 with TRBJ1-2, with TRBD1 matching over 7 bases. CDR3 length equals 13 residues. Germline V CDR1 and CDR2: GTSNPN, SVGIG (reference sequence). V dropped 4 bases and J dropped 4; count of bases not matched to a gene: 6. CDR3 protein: CAWITDRSYGYTF. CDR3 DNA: TGTGCCTGGATCACGGACAGGAGCTATGGCTACACCTTC.

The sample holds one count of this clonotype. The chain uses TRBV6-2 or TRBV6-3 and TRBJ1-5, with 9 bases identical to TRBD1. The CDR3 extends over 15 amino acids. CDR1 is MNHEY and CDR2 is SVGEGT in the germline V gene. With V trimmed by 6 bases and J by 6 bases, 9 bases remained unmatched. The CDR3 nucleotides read TGTGCCAGCAGCCCCGACAGGGGGGAGGGTCAGCCCCAGCATTTT. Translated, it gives CASSPDRGEGQPQHF.

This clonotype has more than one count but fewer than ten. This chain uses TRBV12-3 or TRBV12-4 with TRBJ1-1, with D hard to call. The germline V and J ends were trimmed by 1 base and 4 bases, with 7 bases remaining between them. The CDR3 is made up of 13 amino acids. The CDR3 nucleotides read TGTGCCAGCAGTTTAGGGTTCGGCACTGAAGCTTTCTTT. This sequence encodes CASSLGFGTEAFF.

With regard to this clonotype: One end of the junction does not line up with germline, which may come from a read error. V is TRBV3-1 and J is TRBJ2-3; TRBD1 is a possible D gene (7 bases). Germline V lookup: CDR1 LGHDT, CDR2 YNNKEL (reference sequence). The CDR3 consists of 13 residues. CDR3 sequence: CASSQDIASGGHF. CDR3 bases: TGTGCCAGCAGCCAAGATATTGCCTCAGGGGGGCATTTT.

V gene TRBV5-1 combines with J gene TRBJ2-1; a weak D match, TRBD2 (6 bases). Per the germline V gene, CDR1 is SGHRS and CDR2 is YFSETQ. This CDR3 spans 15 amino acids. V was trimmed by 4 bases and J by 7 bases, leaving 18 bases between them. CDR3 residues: CASSPTGTSVNEQFF. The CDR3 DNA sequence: TGCGCCAGCAGCCCTACCGGGACTTCTGTGAATGAGCAGTTCTTC.

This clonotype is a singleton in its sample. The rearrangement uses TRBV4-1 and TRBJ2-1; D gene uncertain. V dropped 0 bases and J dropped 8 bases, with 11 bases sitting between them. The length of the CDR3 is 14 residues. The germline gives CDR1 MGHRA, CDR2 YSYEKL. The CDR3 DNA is TGCGCCAGCAGCCAAGAGGGCGATGGTGATGAGCAGTTCTTC. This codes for CASSQEGDGDEQFF.

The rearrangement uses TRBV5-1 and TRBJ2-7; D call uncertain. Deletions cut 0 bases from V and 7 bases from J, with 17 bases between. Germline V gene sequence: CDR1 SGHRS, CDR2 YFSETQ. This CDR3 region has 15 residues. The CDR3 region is CASSLEAVLPKEQYV. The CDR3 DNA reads TGCGCCAGCAGCTTGGAGGCAGTTCTTCCTAAAGAGCAGTACGTC.

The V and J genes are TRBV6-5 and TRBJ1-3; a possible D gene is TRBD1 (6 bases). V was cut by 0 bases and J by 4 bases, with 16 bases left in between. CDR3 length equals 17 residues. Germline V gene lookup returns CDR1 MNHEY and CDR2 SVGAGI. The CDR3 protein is CASSYSKGGIGGNTIYF. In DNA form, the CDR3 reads TGTGCCAGCAGTTACTCGAAGGGGGGAATAGGGGGAAACACCATATATTTT.

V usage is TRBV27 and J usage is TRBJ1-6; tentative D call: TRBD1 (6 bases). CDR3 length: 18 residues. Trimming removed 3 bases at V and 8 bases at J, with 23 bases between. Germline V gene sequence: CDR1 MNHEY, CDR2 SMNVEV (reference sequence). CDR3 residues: CASSLGWFGRGPDSPLHF. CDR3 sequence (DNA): TGTGCCAGCAGTTTGGGTTGGTTCGGCAGGGGCCCGGATTCACCCCTCCACTTT.

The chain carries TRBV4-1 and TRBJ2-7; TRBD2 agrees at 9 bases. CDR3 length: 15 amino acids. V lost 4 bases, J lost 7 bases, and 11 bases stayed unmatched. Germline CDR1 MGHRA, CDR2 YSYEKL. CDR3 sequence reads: CASSPVPAGGGEQYV. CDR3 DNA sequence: TGCGCCAGCAGCCCCGTCCCCGCGGGAGGGGGGGAGCAGTACGTC.

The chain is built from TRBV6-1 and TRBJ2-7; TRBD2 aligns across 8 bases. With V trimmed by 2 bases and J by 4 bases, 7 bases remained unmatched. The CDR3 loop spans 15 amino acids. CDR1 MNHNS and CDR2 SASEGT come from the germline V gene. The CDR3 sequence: CASSESGGGRYEQYF. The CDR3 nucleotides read TGTGCCAGCAGTGAAAGCGGGGGTGGTAGGTACGAGCAGTACTTC.

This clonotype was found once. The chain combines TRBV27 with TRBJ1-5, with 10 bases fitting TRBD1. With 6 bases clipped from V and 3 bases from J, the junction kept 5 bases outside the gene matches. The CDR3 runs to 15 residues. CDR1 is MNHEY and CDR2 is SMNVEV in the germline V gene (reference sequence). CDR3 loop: CASSLGTGANQPQHF. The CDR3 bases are TGTGCCAGCAGCCTAGGGACAGGGGCCAATCAGCCCCAGCATTTT.

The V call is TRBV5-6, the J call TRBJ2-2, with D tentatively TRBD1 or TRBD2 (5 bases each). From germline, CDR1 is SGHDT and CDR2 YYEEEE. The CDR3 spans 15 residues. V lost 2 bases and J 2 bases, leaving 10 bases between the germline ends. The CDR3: CASSFGAANTGELFF. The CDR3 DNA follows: TGTGCCAGCAGCTTCGGGGCCGCAAACACCGGGGAGCTGTTTTTT.